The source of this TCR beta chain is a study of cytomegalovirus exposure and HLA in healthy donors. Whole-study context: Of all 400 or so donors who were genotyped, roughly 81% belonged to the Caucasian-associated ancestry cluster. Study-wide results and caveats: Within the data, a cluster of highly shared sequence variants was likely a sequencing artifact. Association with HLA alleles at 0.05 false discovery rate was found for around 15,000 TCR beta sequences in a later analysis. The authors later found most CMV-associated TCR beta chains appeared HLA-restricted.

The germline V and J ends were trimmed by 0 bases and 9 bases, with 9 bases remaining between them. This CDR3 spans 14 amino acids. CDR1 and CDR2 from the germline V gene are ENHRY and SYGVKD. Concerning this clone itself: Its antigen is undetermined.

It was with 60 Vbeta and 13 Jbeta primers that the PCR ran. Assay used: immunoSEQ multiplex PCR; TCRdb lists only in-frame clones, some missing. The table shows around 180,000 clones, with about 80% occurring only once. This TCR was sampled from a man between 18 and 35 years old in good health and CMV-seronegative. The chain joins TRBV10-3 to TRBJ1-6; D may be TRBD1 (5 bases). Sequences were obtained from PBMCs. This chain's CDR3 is CAISESSDSSPLHF. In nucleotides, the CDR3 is TGTGCCATCAGTGAGTCGAGTGACAGTTCACCCCTCCACTTT.